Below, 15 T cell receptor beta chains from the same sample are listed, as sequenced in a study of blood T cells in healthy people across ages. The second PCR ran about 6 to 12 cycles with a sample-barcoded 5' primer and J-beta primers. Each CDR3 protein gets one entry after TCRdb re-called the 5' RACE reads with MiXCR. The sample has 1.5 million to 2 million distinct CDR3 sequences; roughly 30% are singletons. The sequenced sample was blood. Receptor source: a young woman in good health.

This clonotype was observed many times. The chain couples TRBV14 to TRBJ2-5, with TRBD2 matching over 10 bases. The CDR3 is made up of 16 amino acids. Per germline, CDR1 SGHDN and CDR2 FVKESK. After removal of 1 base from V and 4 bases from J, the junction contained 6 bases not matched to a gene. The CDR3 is CASSQGSGRFGETQYF. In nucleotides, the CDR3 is TGTGCCAGCAGCCAAGGTAGCGGGAGGTTTGGAGAGACCCAGTACTTC.

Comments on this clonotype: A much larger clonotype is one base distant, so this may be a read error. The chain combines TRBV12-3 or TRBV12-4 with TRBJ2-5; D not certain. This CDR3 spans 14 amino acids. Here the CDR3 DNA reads TGTGCCAGCAGGGGAAGGGTTTCGGAAGAGACCCGGTACTTC. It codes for CASRGRVSEETRYF.

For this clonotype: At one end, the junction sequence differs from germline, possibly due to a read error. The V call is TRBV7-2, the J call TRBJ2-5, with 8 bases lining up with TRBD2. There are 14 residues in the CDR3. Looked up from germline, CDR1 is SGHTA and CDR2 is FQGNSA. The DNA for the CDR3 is TGTGCCGGCAGCTTAGATAGCGGGATTCATGAGCAGTACTTC. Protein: CAGSLDSGIHEQYF.

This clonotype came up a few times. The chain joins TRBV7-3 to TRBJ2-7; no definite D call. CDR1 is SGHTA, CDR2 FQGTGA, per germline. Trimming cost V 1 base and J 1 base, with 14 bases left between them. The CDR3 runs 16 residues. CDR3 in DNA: TGTGCCAGCAGCTTAATGGCCCTAGTAGGGTCCTACGAGCAGTACTTC. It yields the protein CASSLMALVGSYEQYF.

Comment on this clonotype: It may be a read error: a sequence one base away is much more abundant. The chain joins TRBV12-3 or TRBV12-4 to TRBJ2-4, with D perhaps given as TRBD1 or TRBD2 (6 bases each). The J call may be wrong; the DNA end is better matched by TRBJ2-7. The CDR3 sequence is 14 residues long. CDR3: CASSCSGQTYEQYF. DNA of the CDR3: TGTGCCAGCAGTTGTAGCGGACAGACCTACGAGCAGTACTTC.

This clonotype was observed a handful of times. This chain's CDR3 is CASSYPDNQPQHF. The CDR3 nucleotides are TGTGCCAGCAGTTACCCGGACAATCAGCCCCAGCATTTT. The chain joins TRBV6-2 or TRBV6-3 to TRBJ1-5; D not certain. The CDR3 runs 13 residues. Trimming removed 2 bases at V and 3 bases at J, with 5 bases between. Germline CDR1 MNHEY, CDR2 SVGEGT.

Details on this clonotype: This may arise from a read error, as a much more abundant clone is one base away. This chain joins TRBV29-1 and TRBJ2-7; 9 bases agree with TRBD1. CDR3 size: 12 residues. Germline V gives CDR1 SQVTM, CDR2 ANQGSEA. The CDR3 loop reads CSVLTGGYGQYF. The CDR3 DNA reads TGCAGCGTATTAACAGGGGGCTACGGGCAGTACTTC.

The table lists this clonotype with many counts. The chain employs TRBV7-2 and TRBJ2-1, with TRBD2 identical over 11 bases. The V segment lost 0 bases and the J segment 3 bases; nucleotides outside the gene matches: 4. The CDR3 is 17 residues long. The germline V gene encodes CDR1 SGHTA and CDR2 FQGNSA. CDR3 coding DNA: TGTGCCAGCAGCTTAGCTAGCGGGAGGGGTAGCTACAATGAGCAGTTCTTC. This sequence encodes CASSLASGRGSYNEQFF. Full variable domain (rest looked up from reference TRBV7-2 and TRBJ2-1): GAGVSQSPSNKVTEKGKDVELRCDPISGHTALYWYRQSLGQGLEFLIYFQGNSAPDKSGLPSDRFSAERTGGSVSTLTIQRTQQEDSAVYLCASSLASGRGSYNEQFFGPGTRLTVL.

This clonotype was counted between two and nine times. CDR3 protein: CASSFEQGAEAFF. The CDR3 DNA follows: TGTGCCAGCAGTTTTGAACAGGGGGCTGAAGCTTTCTTT. The V and J genes are TRBV2 and TRBJ1-1; 8 bases map to TRBD1. V lost 5 bases to trimming and J lost 6 bases; unmatched junction nucleotides: 5. The CDR3 runs 13 residues. In germline, CDR1 is SNHLY, CDR2 FYNNEI.

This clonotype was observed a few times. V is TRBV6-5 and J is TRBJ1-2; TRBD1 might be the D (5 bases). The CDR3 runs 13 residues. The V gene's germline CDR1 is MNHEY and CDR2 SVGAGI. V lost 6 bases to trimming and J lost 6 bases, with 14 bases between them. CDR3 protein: CASSRNVRDGYTF. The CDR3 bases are TGTGCCAGCAGCCGCAATGTCAGGGATGGCTACACCTTC.

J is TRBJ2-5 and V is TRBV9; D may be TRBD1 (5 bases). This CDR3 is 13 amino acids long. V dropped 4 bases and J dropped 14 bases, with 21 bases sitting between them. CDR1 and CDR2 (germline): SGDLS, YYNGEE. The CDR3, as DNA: TGTGCCAGCAGCCAGGCACCGGACAAACCCTCCTACTTC. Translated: CASSQAPDKPSYF.

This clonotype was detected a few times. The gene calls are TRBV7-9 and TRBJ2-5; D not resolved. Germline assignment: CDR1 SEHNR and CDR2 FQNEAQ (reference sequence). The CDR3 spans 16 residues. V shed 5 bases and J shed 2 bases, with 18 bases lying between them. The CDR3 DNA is TGTGCCAGCAGCCATTGGCGGCAGACTCCTCAAGAGACCCAGTACTTC. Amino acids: CASSHWRQTPQETQYF. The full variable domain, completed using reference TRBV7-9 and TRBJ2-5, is DTGVSQNPRHKITKRGQNVTFRCDPISEHNRLYWYRQTLGQGPEFLTYFQNEAQLEKSRLLSDRFSAERPKGSFSTLEIQRTEQGDSAMYLCASSHWRQTPQETQYFGPGTRLLVL.

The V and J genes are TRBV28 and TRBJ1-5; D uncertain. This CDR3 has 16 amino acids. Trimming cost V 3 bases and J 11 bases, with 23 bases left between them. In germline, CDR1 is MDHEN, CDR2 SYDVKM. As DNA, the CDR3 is TGTGCCAGCAGTTTTCCTAGCGGATCCCCTCAAGAGACCCAGCATTTT. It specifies CASSFPSGSPQETQHF. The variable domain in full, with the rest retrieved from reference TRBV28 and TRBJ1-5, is DVKVTQSSRYLVKRTGEKVFLECVQDMDHENMFWYRQDPGLGLRLIYFSYDVKMKEKGDIPEGYSVSREKKERFSLILESASTNQTSMYLCASSFPSGSPQETQHFGDGTRLSIL.

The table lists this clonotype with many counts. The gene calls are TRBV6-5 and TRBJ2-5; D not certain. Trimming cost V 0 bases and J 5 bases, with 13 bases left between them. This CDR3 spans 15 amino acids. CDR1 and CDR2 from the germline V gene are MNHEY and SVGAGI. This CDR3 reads CASSYSGQEKETQYF. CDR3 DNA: TGTGCCAGCAGTTACTCTGGCCAGGAGAAGGAGACCCAGTACTTC.

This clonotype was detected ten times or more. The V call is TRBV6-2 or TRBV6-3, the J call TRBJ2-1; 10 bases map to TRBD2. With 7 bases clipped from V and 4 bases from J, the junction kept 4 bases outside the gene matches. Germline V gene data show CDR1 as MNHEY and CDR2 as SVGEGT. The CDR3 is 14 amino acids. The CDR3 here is CASTIAGGYNEQFF. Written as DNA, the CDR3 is TGTGCCAGCACTATAGCGGGGGGATACAATGAGCAGTTCTTC.